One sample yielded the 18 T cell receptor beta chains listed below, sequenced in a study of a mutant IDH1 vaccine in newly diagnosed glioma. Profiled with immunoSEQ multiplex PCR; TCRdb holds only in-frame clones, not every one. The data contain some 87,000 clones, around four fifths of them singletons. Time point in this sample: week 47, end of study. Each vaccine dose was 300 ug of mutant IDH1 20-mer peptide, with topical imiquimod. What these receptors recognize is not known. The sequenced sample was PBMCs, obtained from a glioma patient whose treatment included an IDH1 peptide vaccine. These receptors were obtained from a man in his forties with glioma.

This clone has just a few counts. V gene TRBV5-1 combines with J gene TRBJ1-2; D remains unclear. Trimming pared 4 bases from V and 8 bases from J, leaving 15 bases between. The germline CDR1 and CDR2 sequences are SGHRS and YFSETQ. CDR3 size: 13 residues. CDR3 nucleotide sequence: TGCGCCAGCAGCGCGGACGGCCTGGGGGGCTACACCTTC. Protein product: CASSADGLGGYTF.

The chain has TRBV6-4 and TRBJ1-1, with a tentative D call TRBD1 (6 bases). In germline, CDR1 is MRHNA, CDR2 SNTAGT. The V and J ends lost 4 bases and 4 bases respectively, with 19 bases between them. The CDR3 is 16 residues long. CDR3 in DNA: TGTGCCAGCAGTGGGGAGTATGGAACCAGGGGCACTGAAGCTTTCTTT. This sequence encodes CASSGEYGTRGTEAFF.

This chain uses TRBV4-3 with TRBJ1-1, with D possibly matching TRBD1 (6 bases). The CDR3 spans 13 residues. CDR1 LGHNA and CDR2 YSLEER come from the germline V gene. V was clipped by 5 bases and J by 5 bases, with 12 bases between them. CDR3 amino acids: CASSFYRDTEAFF. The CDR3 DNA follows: TGCGCCAGCAGCTTCTACAGGGATACTGAAGCTTTCTTT.

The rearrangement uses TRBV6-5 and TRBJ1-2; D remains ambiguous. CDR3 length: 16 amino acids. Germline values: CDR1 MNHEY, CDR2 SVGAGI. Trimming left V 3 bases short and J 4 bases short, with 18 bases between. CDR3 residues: CASSYHGVSHLYGYTF. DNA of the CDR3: TGTGCCAGCAGTTATCACGGCGTCAGCCACCTCTATGGCTACACCTTC.

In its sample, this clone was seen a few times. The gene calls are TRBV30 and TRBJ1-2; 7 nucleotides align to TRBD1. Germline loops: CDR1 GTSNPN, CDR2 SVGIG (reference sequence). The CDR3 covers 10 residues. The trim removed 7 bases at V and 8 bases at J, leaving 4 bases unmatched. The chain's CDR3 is CASRGVGYTF. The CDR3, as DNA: TGTGCCTCCAGGGGGGTAGGCTACACCTTC.

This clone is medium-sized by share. The CDR3 protein is CASSQVSSYNEQFF. CDR3 DNA: TGTGCCAGTAGCCAGGTTAGCTCCTACAATGAGCAGTTCTTC. This rearrangement joins TRBV19 to TRBJ2-1, with D unresolved. Germline loops: CDR1 LNHDA, CDR2 SQIVND (reference sequence). There are 14 residues in the CDR3. V gave up 6 bases and J gave up 0 bases, with 9 bases separating them.

The CDR3 region is CASSAEQGFSGNTIYF. Here the CDR3 DNA reads TGTGCCAGCAGCGCCGAACAGGGGTTCTCTGGAAACACCATATATTTT. The rearrangement joins TRBV5-6 to TRBJ1-3, with 7 bases matching TRBD1. CDR1 and CDR2 from the germline V gene are SGHDT and YYEEEE. J lost 0 bases, V lost 4 bases, and 7 bases had no gene match. This CDR3 has 16 amino acids. Complete variable domain (other parts from reference TRBV5-6 and TRBJ1-3): DAGVTQSPTHLIKTRGQQVTLRCSPKSGHDTVSWYQQALGQGPQFIFQYYEEEERQRGNFPDRFSGHQFPNYSSELNVNALLLGDSALYLCASSAEQGFSGNTIYFGEGSWLTVV.

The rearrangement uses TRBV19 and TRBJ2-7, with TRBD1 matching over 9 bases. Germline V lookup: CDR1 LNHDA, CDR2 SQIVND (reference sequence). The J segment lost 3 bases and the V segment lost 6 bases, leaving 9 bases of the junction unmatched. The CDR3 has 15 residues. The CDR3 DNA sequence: TGTGCCAGTAGGGCCCTTGGGACAGGGTTCTACGAGCAGTACTTC. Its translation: CASRALGTGFYEQYF.

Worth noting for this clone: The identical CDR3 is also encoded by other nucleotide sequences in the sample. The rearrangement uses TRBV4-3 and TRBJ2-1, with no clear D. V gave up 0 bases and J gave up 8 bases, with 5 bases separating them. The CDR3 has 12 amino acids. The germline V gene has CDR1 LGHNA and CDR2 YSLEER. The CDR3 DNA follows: TGCGCCAGCAGCCAAGAGGGTTATGAGCAGTTCTTC. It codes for CASSQEGYEQFF.

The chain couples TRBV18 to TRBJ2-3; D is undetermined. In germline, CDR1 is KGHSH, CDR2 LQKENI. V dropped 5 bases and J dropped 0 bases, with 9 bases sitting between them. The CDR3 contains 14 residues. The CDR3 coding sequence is TGTGCCAGCTCATTTGGAGTGAGCACAGATACGCAGTATTTT. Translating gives CASSFGVSTDTQYF.

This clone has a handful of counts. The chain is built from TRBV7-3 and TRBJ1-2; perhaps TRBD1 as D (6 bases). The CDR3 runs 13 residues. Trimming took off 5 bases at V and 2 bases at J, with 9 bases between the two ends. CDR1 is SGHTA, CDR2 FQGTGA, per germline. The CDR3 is CASSLGGNYGYTF. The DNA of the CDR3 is TGTGCCAGCAGCCTAGGGGGGAACTATGGCTACACCTTC. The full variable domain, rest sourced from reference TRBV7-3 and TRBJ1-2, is GAGVSQTPSNKVTEKGKYVELRCDPISGHTALYWYRQSLGQGPEFLIYFQGTGAADDSGLPNDRFFAVRPEGSVSTLKIQRTERGDSAVYLCASSLGGNYGYTFGSGTRLTVV.

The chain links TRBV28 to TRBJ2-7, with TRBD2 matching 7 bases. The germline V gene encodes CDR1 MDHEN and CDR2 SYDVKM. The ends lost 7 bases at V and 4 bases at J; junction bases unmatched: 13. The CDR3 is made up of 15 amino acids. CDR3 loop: CASTLGGNSRYEQYF. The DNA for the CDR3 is TGTGCCAGCACCTTGGGGGGGAACAGTCGGTACGAGCAGTACTTC.

CDR3: CASSPLDRARDTQYF. The CDR3 bases are TGTGCCAGCTCACCACTGGACAGGGCTAGAGATACGCAGTATTTT. V usage is TRBV18 and J usage is TRBJ2-3; 8 nucleotides agree with TRBD1. The junction had 5 bases not matched to a gene; V was cut back by 1 base and J by 5 bases. Germline loops: CDR1 KGHSH, CDR2 LQKENI. This CDR3 contains 15 residues.

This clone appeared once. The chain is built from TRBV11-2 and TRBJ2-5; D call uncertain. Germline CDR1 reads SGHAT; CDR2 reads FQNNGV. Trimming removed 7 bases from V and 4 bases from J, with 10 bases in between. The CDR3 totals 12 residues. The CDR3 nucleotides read TGTGCCAGCACCGCCTCTACAGAGACCCAGTACTTC. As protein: CASTASTETQYF.

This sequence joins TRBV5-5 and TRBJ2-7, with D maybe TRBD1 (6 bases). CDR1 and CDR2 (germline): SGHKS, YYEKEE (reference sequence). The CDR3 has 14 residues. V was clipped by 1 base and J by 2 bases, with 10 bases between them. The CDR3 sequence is CASSLTGITYEQYF. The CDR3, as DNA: TGTGCCAGCAGCTTGACAGGGATCACCTACGAGCAGTACTTC. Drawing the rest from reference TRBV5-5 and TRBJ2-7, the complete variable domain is DAGVTQSPTHLIKTRGQQVTLRCSPISGHKSVSWYQQVLGQGPQFIFQYYEKEERGRGNFPDRFSARQFPNYSSELNVNALLLGDSALYLCASSLTGITYEQYFGPGTRLTVT.

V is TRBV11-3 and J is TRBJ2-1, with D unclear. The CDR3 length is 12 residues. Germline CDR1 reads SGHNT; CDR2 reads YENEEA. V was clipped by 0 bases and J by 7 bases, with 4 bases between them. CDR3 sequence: CASSLDLNEQFF. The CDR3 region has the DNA TGTGCCAGCAGCTTAGATCTGAATGAGCAGTTCTTC.

For the CDR3, the DNA is TGTGCCATCAGTGGGGGGGACCAAGAGACCCAGTACTTC. Its protein is CAISGGDQETQYF. The chain combines TRBV10-3 with TRBJ2-5; tentative D call: TRBD2 (6 bases). V gave up 4 bases and J gave up 0 bases, with 6 bases separating them. Germline V gene sequence: CDR1 ENHRY, CDR2 SYGVKD. This CDR3 region has 13 residues.

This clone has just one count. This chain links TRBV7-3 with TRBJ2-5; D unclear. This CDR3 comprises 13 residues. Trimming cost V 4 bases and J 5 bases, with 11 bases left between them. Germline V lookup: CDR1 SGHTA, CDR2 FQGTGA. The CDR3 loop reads CASSSSSGETQYF. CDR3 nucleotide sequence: TGTGCCAGCAGCTCATCCTCCGGGGAGACCCAGTACTTC.